Below, 28 T cell receptor beta chains from the same sample are listed, as sequenced in a study of blood T cells in healthy people across ages. The use of a sample-barcoded 5' primer and a J-beta primer mix characterized a second PCR of roughly 7 to 12 cycles. MiXCR, applied by TCRdb to the 5' RACE reads, yields one record per CDR3 protein. This sample carries about 930,000 distinct CDR3 sequences, about 27% of them seen once, and the ten largest clones take roughly 10%. The same data also went into a second study, on T cells of mothers and their children.

The specimen sequenced was blood. These receptors came from a woman aged 40 to 50 in good health.

This clonotype was seen a few times. This sequence joins TRBV29-1 and TRBJ2-7; D might be TRBD1 (6 bases). The V gene lost 4 bases and the J gene lost 0 bases, with 16 bases spanning the gap. This CDR3 has 15 amino acids. Per the germline V gene, CDR1 is SQVTM and CDR2 is ANQGSEA. The CDR3, as DNA: TGCAGCGTTGCCTCCCGACAGGCCCACTCCTACGAGCAGTACTTC. It yields the protein CSVASRQAHSYEQYF.

The chain couples TRBV5-1 to TRBJ2-5, with D possibly being TRBD1 or TRBD2 (5 bases each). Deletions cut 4 bases from V and 3 bases from J, with 16 bases between. CDR1 and CDR2 from the germline V gene are SGHRS and YFSETQ. CDR3 length: 15 amino acids. The CDR3 DNA follows: TGCGCCAGCAGCGGGTCCCCCGGGACGGAAGAGACCCAGTACTTC. Protein: CASSGSPGTEETQYF.

In its sample, this clonotype was seen a few times. The chain combines TRBV20-1 with TRBJ1-1; D is unclear. This CDR3 contains 14 residues. V lost 6 bases to trimming and J lost 1 base, with 15 bases between them. Germline V lookup: CDR1 DFQATT, CDR2 SNEGSKA (reference sequence). This chain's CDR3 is CSAHGGRQNTEAFF. As DNA, the CDR3 is TGCAGTGCCCACGGAGGCAGACAGAACACTGAAGCTTTCTTT.

This clonotype was counted at least ten times. The CDR3 protein is CASRTDRGRREQYF. The CDR3 DNA reads as TGTGCCAGCAGAACAGACAGGGGGCGACGCGAGCAGTACTTC. V and J are TRBV6-2 or TRBV6-3 and TRBJ2-7; 10 nucleotides match TRBD1. Losses at the gene ends were 6 bases for V and 6 bases for J; bases not matched to a gene: 8. The CDR3 totals 14 residues. CDR1 is MNHEY, CDR2 SVGEGT, per germline.

There are many counts of this clonotype. The CDR3 DNA follows: TGTGCCAGCAGCTGGGACAGGGCAGGAGAGACCCAGTACTTC. This codes for CASSWDRAGETQYF. This chain joins TRBV7-2 and TRBJ2-5; 9 nucleotides agree with TRBD1. Germline lookup yields CDR1 SGHTA and CDR2 FQGNSA. The V segment lost 4 bases and the J segment 4 bases; nucleotides outside the gene matches: 4. The CDR3 runs to 14 residues. Using reference TRBV7-2 and TRBJ2-5 for the parts outside the CDR3, the full variable domain is GAGVSQSPSNKVTEKGKDVELRCDPISGHTALYWYRQSLGQGLEFLIYFQGNSAPDKSGLPSDRFSAERTGGSVSTLTIQRTQQEDSAVYLCASSWDRAGETQYFGPGTRLLVL.

J is TRBJ2-2 and V is TRBV9; weak D call: TRBD2 (5 bases). Looked up from germline, CDR1 is SGDLS and CDR2 is YYNGEE. CDR3 length: 12 amino acids. Trimming took off 4 bases at V and 14 bases at J, with 15 bases between the two ends. The CDR3 protein is CASSLPRERLFF. CDR3 nucleotide sequence: TGTGCCAGCAGCCTTCCCCGGGAAAGACTGTTTTTT.

The CDR3 DNA sequence: TGTGCCAGCAGCTTGGGGTGGAGTGGTAAGAATGAGCAGTTCTTC. It specifies CASSLGWSGKNEQFF. The rearrangement uses TRBV5-5 and TRBJ2-1; D is unclear. V shed 0 bases and J shed 7 bases, with 14 bases lying between them. The V gene's germline CDR1 is SGHKS and CDR2 YYEKEE (reference sequence). The length of the CDR3 is 15 residues.

This chain connects TRBV6-1 to TRBJ1-5, with D unresolved. Germline values: CDR1 MNHNS, CDR2 SASEGT. Between the trimmed V and J ends, which lost 2 bases and 7 bases, there was a span of 9 bases. This CDR3 has 13 residues. CDR3 sequence reads: CASSEWSEQPQHF. The CDR3 DNA is TGTGCCAGCAGTGAATGGAGTGAGCAGCCCCAGCATTTT.

The chain carries TRBV20-1 and TRBJ2-5; the match to TRBD2 covers 8 bases. This CDR3 has 14 amino acids. Looked up from germline, CDR1 is DFQATT and CDR2 is SNEGSKA (reference sequence). The V segment lost 6 bases and the J segment 1 base; nucleotides outside the gene matches: 7. DNA for the CDR3: TGCAGTGCCGTCCCCGGGACTAGCCAAGAGACCCAGTACTTC. This translates into CSAVPGTSQETQYF.

This clonotype was detected many times. The chain combines TRBV15 with TRBJ2-1, with TRBD1 matching over 8 bases. Germline values: CDR1 LNHNV, CDR2 YYDKDF (reference sequence). V lost 5 bases to trimming and J lost 1 base; unmatched junction nucleotides: 4. This CDR3 region has 15 residues. CDR3: CATSADRGSYNEQFF. The DNA of the CDR3 is TGTGCCACCAGCGCCGACAGGGGATCCTACAATGAGCAGTTCTTC.

The CDR3 region is CASTEGGSLNEQFF. The CDR3 DNA reads as TGTGCCAGCACCGAAGGGGGCAGCCTTAATGAGCAGTTCTTC. The chain carries TRBV5-4 and TRBJ2-1; TRBD1 matches at 7 bases. Germline V CDR1 and CDR2: SGHNT, YYREEE (reference sequence). The junction had 10 bases not matched to a gene; V was cut back by 6 bases and J by 7 bases. This CDR3 is built from 14 residues.

The chain joins TRBV15 to TRBJ1-4, with D possibly TRBD1 on 5 matching bases. The CDR3 length is 14 residues. V was trimmed by 8 bases and J by 0 bases, leaving 10 bases between them. Germline V gene lookup returns CDR1 LNHNV and CDR2 YYDKDF (reference sequence). In DNA, the CDR3 is TGTGCCACCCGGCGGGGGGCAACTAATGAAAAACTGTTTTTT. Encoded protein: CATRRGATNEKLFF.

This clonotype was counted at least ten times. The chain uses TRBV7-2 and TRBJ2-3; D not certain. The CDR3 covers 14 residues. The V end was cut by 5 bases, the J end by 2 bases, with 11 bases between. The germline CDR1 and CDR2 sequences are SGHTA and FQGNSA. In DNA, the CDR3 is TGTGCCAGCAGCACCGGACCACCCACAGATACGCAGTATTTT. It is translated as CASSTGPPTDTQYF.

Of note for this clonotype: A read error may account for a junction end that differs from germline. V gene TRBV4-2 combines with J gene TRBJ1-1; TRBD1 agrees at 9 bases. This CDR3 comprises 16 residues. CDR1 and CDR2 (germline): LGHNA, YNFKEQ. Here the CDR3 reads CASGQNTDRGNTEAFF. CDR3 sequence (DNA): TGTGCCAGCGGCCAAAATACGGACAGGGGGAACACTGAAGCTTTCTTT.

This sequence joins TRBV28 and TRBJ1-1; D is undetermined. CDR1 MDHEN and CDR2 SYDVKM come from the germline V gene. This CDR3 has 13 amino acids. Trimming took off 3 bases at V and 10 bases at J, with 15 bases between the two ends. CDR3 sequence reads: CASSLSYERSAFF. In DNA form, the CDR3 reads TGTGCCAGCAGTTTGAGCTATGAGAGGTCAGCTTTCTTT.

Of note for this clonotype: The CDR3 carries no conserved terminal phenylalanine or tryptophan, so it likely arises from a read error. The V call is TRBV12-3 or TRBV12-4, the J call TRBJ1-1; possible D gene TRBD1, 6 bases. The length of the CDR3 is 12 residues. V was clipped by 10 bases and J by 1 base, with 10 bases between them. CDR3 sequence (DNA): TGTGCCACCCTGGACAGGAACACTGAAGCTTTCGTT. Amino acids: CATLDRNTEAFV.

This clonotype has just a few counts. This sequence joins TRBV24-1 and TRBJ1-1; D uncertain. The CDR3 contains 13 residues. V dropped 5 bases and J dropped 4 bases, with 10 bases sitting between them. The germline CDR1 and CDR2 sequences are KGHDR and SFDVKD. CDR3 in amino acids: CATSVSEGTEAFF. The CDR3 DNA reads as TGTGCCACCAGTGTTTCTGAAGGCACTGAAGCTTTCTTT.

CDR3 protein: CASSSRMAGPMSNEQFF. Written as DNA, the CDR3 is TGTGCCAGCAGTTCACGCATGGCGGGGCCCATGTCAAATGAGCAGTTCTTC. The chain joins TRBV27 to TRBJ2-1; D might be TRBD2 (6 bases). Germline V gene sequence: CDR1 MNHEY, CDR2 SMNVEV (reference sequence). CDR3 size: 17 residues. V lost 4 bases to trimming and J lost 7 bases, with 23 bases between them.

This clonotype was seen at least ten times. The chain uses TRBV12-3 or TRBV12-4 and TRBJ1-5; a possible D gene is TRBD1 (5 bases). This CDR3 has 15 amino acids. V was cut by 2 bases and J by 2 bases, with 10 bases left in between. This chain's CDR3 is CASSLRQGGNQPQHF. The CDR3 nucleotides are TGTGCCAGCAGTTTACGTCAGGGTGGCAATCAGCCCCAGCATTTT.

As for this clonotype: A much larger clone is a single base away; this may be a read error. DNA for the CDR3: TGTGCCAGCAGTCCCCCCCGTGGCTCTGGGACCCAGTACTTC. Translated: CASSPPRGSGTQYF. The chain carries TRBV12-3 or TRBV12-4 and TRBJ2-5; D not resolved. The CDR3 loop spans 14 amino acids. V was shortened by 5 bases and J by 7 bases, with 17 bases between the two germline ends.

A remark on this clonotype: At one end, the junction sequence differs from germline, possibly due to a read error. V usage is TRBV7-2 and J usage is TRBJ1-2; 7 bases fit TRBD1. This CDR3 has 15 residues. Per germline, CDR1 SGHTA and CDR2 FQGNSA. CDR3 sequence reads: CASSARQGGYYGYTF. Written as DNA, the CDR3 is TGTGCTAGCAGCGCCCGACAGGGAGGTTACTATGGCTACACCTTC.

This rearrangement joins TRBV7-2 to TRBJ2-3; 13 nucleotides line up with TRBD2. The junction had 8 bases not matched to a gene; V was cut back by 5 bases and J by 6 bases. The CDR3 has 16 amino acids. Per the germline V gene, CDR1 is SGHTA and CDR2 is FQGNSA. This CDR3 reads CASSLTSGGTGDTQYF. DNA for the CDR3: TGTGCCAGCAGCCTGACTAGCGGGGGGACGGGGGATACGCAGTATTTT.

This chain connects TRBV5-1 to TRBJ1-5, with D possibly TRBD1 on 5 matching bases. The germline gives CDR1 SGHRS, CDR2 YFSETQ. The length of the CDR3 is 14 residues. Trimming shortened V by 3 bases and J by 5 bases, and 12 bases separated the two germline ends. The CDR3 reads CASSWGGTHQPQHF. Here the CDR3 DNA reads TGCGCCAGCAGCTGGGGCGGGACCCATCAGCCCCAGCATTTT. The variable domain in full, completed from reference TRBV5-1 and TRBJ1-5, reads KAGVTQTPRYLIKTRGQQVTLSCSPISGHRSVSWYQQTPGQGLQFLFEYFSETQRNKGNFPGRFSGRQFSNSRSEMNVSTLELGDSALYLCASSWGGTHQPQHFGDGTRLSIL.

The CDR3 loop is CASSQDWGTNTEAFF. DNA of the CDR3: TGCGCCAGCAGCCAAGATTGGGGCACGAACACTGAAGCTTTCTTT. V usage is TRBV4-3 and J usage is TRBJ1-1, with a possible D match to TRBD1 (5 bases). CDR1 is LGHNA and CDR2 is YSLEER in the germline V gene. Between the trimmed V and J ends, which lost 0 bases and 1 base, there was a span of 9 bases. CDR3 length: 15 amino acids.

V is TRBV4-2 and J is TRBJ1-6; tentatively, D is TRBD1 (6 bases). Trimming took off 4 bases at V and 8 bases at J, with 15 bases between the two ends. The CDR3 has 15 residues. In germline, CDR1 is LGHNA, CDR2 YNFKEQ. CDR3 coding DNA: TGTGCCAGCAGCCTGCCCGGGGCAGGGGATTCACCCCTCCACTTT. Translated, it gives CASSLPGAGDSPLHF.

As to this clonotype: A read error may be the cause here, since a much bigger clone is one base away. V gene TRBV12-3 or TRBV12-4 combines with J gene TRBJ2-7; no clear D. The J call is in doubt because the DNA end fits TRBJ2-5 better. This CDR3 spans 13 amino acids. CDR3 sequence: CVSSSYLHETQYF. CDR3 in DNA: TGTGTCAGCAGTTCCTACCTACACGAGACCCAGTACTTC.

This clonotype came up once. The chain carries TRBV7-2 and TRBJ1-1, with D possibly matching TRBD1 (5 bases). V lost 2 bases, J lost 2 bases, and 6 bases lay in between. Germline CDR1 and CDR2: SGHTA and FQGNSA. The CDR3 length is 13 residues. The CDR3 region has the DNA TGTGCCAGCAGCTTACGGACAAACACTGAAGCTTTCTTT. Encoded protein: CASSLRTNTEAFF.

This clonotype has a handful of counts. The chain carries TRBV20-1 and TRBJ2-7; the D is unclear. The CDR3 length is 15 residues. The germline V gene has CDR1 DFQATT and CDR2 SNEGSKA (reference sequence). Deletions cut 0 bases from V and 0 bases from J, with 12 bases between. The CDR3 loop reads CSARDQAFSSYEQYF. In nucleotides, the CDR3 is TGCAGTGCTAGAGATCAGGCATTTAGCTCCTACGAGCAGTACTTC.